The source of this TCR beta chain is a study of T-cell reconstitution after alpha-beta-depleted transplantation in children. The TCRbeta library was prepared with unique molecular identifiers. TCRdb reprocessed the PCR reads via MiXCR and lists one record per CDR3 protein. This sample carries just under 550,000 distinct CDR3 sequences, around 17% of them seen once, and the ten largest clones take 3% to 3.5%. Germline V gene lookup returns CDR1 MGHDK and CDR2 SYGVNS. The CDR3 runs to 15 residues. V lost 3 bases and J lost 1, with 11 bases in between. J is TRBJ2-3 and V is TRBV25-1, with a weak D call TRBD1 (6 bases). The TCR originated in a human donor who donated a stem cell graft to a child with acute lymphoblastic leukemia. This specimen was PBMCs from the stem cell graft donor, taken from the stem cell graft. The CDR3 DNA follows: TGTGCCAGCAGTGACTCCCAGGGGCGCACAGATACGCAGTATTTT. This encodes CASSDSQGRTDTQYF. Full variable domain (remainder filled in from reference TRBV25-1 and TRBJ2-3): EADIYQTPRYLVIGTGKKITLECSQTMGHDKMYWYQQDPGMELHLIHYSYGVNSTEKGDLSSESTVSRIRTEHFPLTLESARPSHTSQYLCASSDSQGRTDTQYFGPGTRLTVL.